This T cell receptor beta chain was identified during a study of technical replicates of blood from a handful of donors. Sequencing used immunoSEQ multiplex PCR; TCRdb keeps in-frame clones, though not all of them. The repertoire includes about 14,000 clones, roughly four fifths of them detected once, and roughly an eighth sits in the top ten. Trimming removed 1 base at V and 5 bases at J, with 8 bases between. Germline-derived CDR1 and CDR2 are GTSNPN and SVGIG (reference sequence). The CDR3 consists of 12 residues. Sequencing input: PBMCs. The chain is built from TRBV30 and TRBJ1-1; D possibly corresponds to TRBD1 (6 bases). This receptor was taken from a human donor in good health. Here the CDR3 reads CAWSETGTEAFF. The CDR3 DNA is TGTGCCTGGAGTGAGACAGGAACTGAAGCTTTCTTT.